Listed below are T cell receptor beta chains from one sample, sequenced in a study of blood T cell repertoires in COVID-19. Some clones are missing from TCRdb's copy, which holds only in-frame ones; the method was immunoSEQ multiplex PCR. The table lists roughly 290,000 clones, about 87% of them singletons. Sequencing was done on a sample of peripheral blood. These receptor sequences come from a woman aged 45 to 65 who had recovered from COVID-19. Both conserved end residues are part of each CDR3. The D gene is left open where the match is weak. For some rows the clone size is stated as once, few or many, or as a class when expanded; others skip it.

abundance: .; j_gene: TRBJ2-2; v_gene: TRBV5-6; d_gene: .; CDR3nt: TGTGCCAGCAGCTACTTAGGGGAGCTGTTTTTT; CDR3aa: CASSYLGELFF
abundance: .; j_gene: TRBJ2-1; v_gene: TRBV7-2; d_gene: .; CDR3nt: TGTGCCAGCAGCTTCCAGGCTTCCTCCTACAATGAGCAGTTCTTC; CDR3aa: CASSFQASSYNEQFF
abundance: .; j_gene: TRBJ1-5; v_gene: TRBV27; d_gene: .; CDR3nt: TGTGCCAGCAGCCAAGGGGGGGCTCGCAATCAGCCCCAGCATTTT; CDR3aa: CASSQGGARNQPQHF
abundance: .; j_gene: TRBJ2-2; v_gene: TRBV7-2; d_gene: TRBD1; CDR3nt: TGTGCCAGCAGCTCCCGGACAGGGGGACCAGGCGGGGAGCTGTTTTTT; CDR3aa: CASSSRTGGPGGELFF
abundance: .; j_gene: TRBJ2-7; v_gene: TRBV7-2; d_gene: .; CDR3nt: TGTGCCAGCAGCTTAGATGTCATCGCAGGGTACGAGCAGTACTTC; CDR3aa: CASSLDVIAGYEQYF
abundance: .; j_gene: TRBJ1-1; v_gene: TRBV7-2; d_gene: .; CDR3nt: TGTGCCAGCAGCTTAGTGGGCCAGGCCACTGAAGCTTTCTTT; CDR3aa: CASSLVGQATEAFF
abundance: .; j_gene: TRBJ1-2; v_gene: TRBV5-4; d_gene: .; CDR3nt: TGTGCCAGCAGCCCTAACCGGGTCCGATCGGGCTACACCTTC; CDR3aa: CASSPNRVRSGYTF
abundance: .; j_gene: TRBJ1-1; v_gene: TRBV6-2/TRBV6-3; d_gene: TRBD1; CDR3nt: TGTGCCAGCAGTTCCGGGACAGGGCCTCCGGGAGCTTTCTTT; CDR3aa: CASSSGTGPPGAFF
abundance: .; j_gene: TRBJ1-2; v_gene: TRBV6-2/TRBV6-3; d_gene: .; CDR3nt: TGTGCCAGCAGTCGGGACTCCCAGGAGGGCTACACCTTC; CDR3aa: CASSRDSQEGYTF
abundance: once; j_gene: TRBJ1-2; v_gene: TRBV29-1; d_gene: .; CDR3nt: TGCAGCGTTGCGCAGGGGTATGGCTACACCTTC; CDR3aa: CSVAQGYGYTF
abundance: .; j_gene: TRBJ1-1; v_gene: TRBV21-1; d_gene: .; CDR3nt: TGTGCCAGCAGCATGCCGGGACAGGTCCGGGACACTGAAGCTTTCTTT; CDR3aa: CASSMPGQVRDTEAFF
abundance: .; j_gene: TRBJ2-1; v_gene: TRBV6-6; d_gene: .; CDR3nt: TGTGCCAGCAGTTGGCAGGGCGATGAGCAGTTCTTC; CDR3aa: CASSWQGDEQFF
abundance: .; j_gene: TRBJ2-7; v_gene: TRBV19; d_gene: .; CDR3nt: TGTGCCAGTAGTATAGATCGATTACAGGGGCAGTACTTC; CDR3aa: CASSIDRLQGQYF
abundance: .; j_gene: TRBJ2-5; v_gene: TRBV5-4; d_gene: .; CDR3nt: TGTGCCAGCAAGGGGACTGAAGAGACCCAGTACTTC; CDR3aa: CASKGTEETQYF
abundance: few; j_gene: TRBJ2-7; v_gene: TRBV9; d_gene: .; CDR3nt: TGTGCCAGCAGCGTAGGCAGAGGGCCTCGCCACGAGCAGTACTTC; CDR3aa: CASSVGRGPRHEQYF
abundance: once; j_gene: TRBJ2-4; v_gene: TRBV29-1; d_gene: TRBD1; CDR3nt: TGCAGCGTTGTTCGGGGACAGGGAAGGGACATTCAGTACTTC; CDR3aa: CSVVRGQGRDIQYF
abundance: .; j_gene: TRBJ1-5; v_gene: TRBV7-2; d_gene: .; CDR3nt: TGTGCCAGCAGCCCGATGCCGGGTTCGGGACAGCCCCAGCATTTT; CDR3aa: CASSPMPGSGQPQHF
abundance: many; j_gene: TRBJ2-3; v_gene: TRBV6-2/TRBV6-3; d_gene: TRBD1; CDR3nt: TGTGCCAGCAGTTACTCGACGAGGACAGGGGGGAAGGATACGCAGTATTTT; CDR3aa: CASSYSTRTGGKDTQYF
abundance: .; j_gene: TRBJ2-3; v_gene: TRBV5-6; d_gene: TRBD2; CDR3nt: TGTGCCAGCAGCTTGGGGGCGGGAGGGAGCGATACGCAGTATTTT; CDR3aa: CASSLGAGGSDTQYF
abundance: few; j_gene: TRBJ1-1; v_gene: TRBV12-5; d_gene: TRBD1; CDR3nt: TGTGCTAGTGGACAGGGGGCGAACACTGAAGCTTTCTTT; CDR3aa: CASGQGANTEAFF
abundance: .; j_gene: TRBJ2-7; v_gene: TRBV14; d_gene: .; CDR3nt: TGTGCCAGCAGCCGCCTCAGCTACGAGCAGTACTTC; CDR3aa: CASSRLSYEQYF
abundance: many; j_gene: TRBJ1-6; v_gene: TRBV19; d_gene: .; CDR3nt: TGTGCCAGTAGCTTCAGGGGAAGCAATTCACCCCTCCACTTT; CDR3aa: CASSFRGSNSPLHF
abundance: .; j_gene: TRBJ1-1; v_gene: TRBV28; d_gene: .; CDR3nt: TGTGCCAGCAGTTTATTAGCGGGGGCTGGTGAAGCTTTCTTT; CDR3aa: CASSLLAGAGEAFF
abundance: few; j_gene: TRBJ1-6; v_gene: TRBV27; d_gene: TRBD1; CDR3nt: TGTGCCAGCAGTCTACAGGGGATTGAGTCACCCCTCCACTTT; CDR3aa: CASSLQGIESPLHF
abundance: .; j_gene: TRBJ2-1; v_gene: TRBV12-3/TRBV12-4; d_gene: TRBD1; CDR3nt: TGTGCCAGCAGCAGACAGGGGGCGGCTGAGCAGTTCTTC; CDR3aa: CASSRQGAAEQFF
abundance: .; j_gene: TRBJ1-1; v_gene: TRBV10-3; d_gene: .; CDR3nt: TGTGCCATGAAGACTCCGAACACTGAAGCTTTCTTT; CDR3aa: CAMKTPNTEAFF
abundance: .; j_gene: TRBJ2-1; v_gene: TRBV7-2; d_gene: TRBD2; CDR3nt: TGTGCCAGCAGCCACATAAACCCGGGACTAGCGGGAAACAGTGAGCAGTTCTTC; CDR3aa: CASSHINPGLAGNSEQFF
abundance: once; j_gene: TRBJ1-3; v_gene: TRBV7-8; d_gene: TRBD1; CDR3nt: TGTGCCACCGAGTTGCCGGGACAGGGAAACACCATATATTTT; CDR3aa: CATELPGQGNTIYF
abundance: .; j_gene: TRBJ2-5; v_gene: TRBV6-2/TRBV6-3; d_gene: .; CDR3nt: TGTGCCAGCAGCCCTGCGGGTGGAGGGCAAGAGACCCAGTACTTC; CDR3aa: CASSPAGGGQETQYF
abundance: .; j_gene: TRBJ2-1; v_gene: TRBV6-5; d_gene: TRBD1; CDR3nt: TGTGCCAGCAGTTATAGGGGACAGGTTAACGGCGAGCAGTTCTTC; CDR3aa: CASSYRGQVNGEQFF
abundance: .; j_gene: TRBJ1-2; v_gene: TRBV19; d_gene: .; CDR3nt: TGTGCCAGTAGTATAGGGGGCTGGGCCAGACCAGAGGTAAACTATGGCTACACCTTC; CDR3aa: CASSIGGWARPEVNYGYTF
abundance: .; j_gene: TRBJ1-4; v_gene: TRBV19; d_gene: .; CDR3nt: TGTGCCAGTAGAGGCCAGACAGTAAGGAATGAAAAACTGTTTTTT; CDR3aa: CASRGQTVRNEKLFF
abundance: .; j_gene: TRBJ2-7; v_gene: TRBV5-1; d_gene: .; CDR3nt: TGCGCCAGCAGCTTGTTCACTAGTCGGGAGCAGTACTTC; CDR3aa: CASSLFTSREQYF
abundance: .; j_gene: TRBJ2-3; v_gene: TRBV7-9; d_gene: .; CDR3nt: TGTGCCAGCAGCTTCCAGGGTAATACGCAGTATTTT; CDR3aa: CASSFQGNTQYF
abundance: .; j_gene: TRBJ1-1; v_gene: TRBV19; d_gene: .; CDR3nt: TGTGCCAGTAGTACACGGGGTTCCAACACTGAAGCTTTCTTT; CDR3aa: CASSTRGSNTEAFF
abundance: .; j_gene: TRBJ1-2; v_gene: TRBV5-1; d_gene: TRBD1; CDR3nt: TGCGCCAGCAGCTTACAGGGGACACGGGGCTACACCTTC; CDR3aa: CASSLQGTRGYTF
abundance: many; j_gene: TRBJ2-7; v_gene: TRBV7-2; d_gene: TRBD2; CDR3nt: TGTGCCAGCAGAAGACTAGCGGGTGAGCAGTACTTC; CDR3aa: CASRRLAGEQYF
abundance: .; j_gene: TRBJ1-1; v_gene: TRBV28; d_gene: TRBD1; CDR3nt: TGTGCCAGCAGGGGGCAGGGGGGAGGTTTTGAAGCTTTCTTT; CDR3aa: CASRGQGGGFEAFF
abundance: .; j_gene: TRBJ2-3; v_gene: TRBV4-1; d_gene: .; CDR3nt: TGCGCCAGCAGCTACGGGACAAACACAGATACGCAGTATTTT; CDR3aa: CASSYGTNTDTQYF
abundance: once; j_gene: TRBJ2-5; v_gene: TRBV5-5; d_gene: TRBD1; CDR3nt: TGTGCCAGCAGCTTGGGTGGACAGGGGGCGGGGGAGACCCAGTACTTC; CDR3aa: CASSLGGQGAGETQYF
abundance: .; j_gene: TRBJ2-2; v_gene: TRBV9; d_gene: TRBD2; CDR3nt: TGTGCCAGCAGCTCAATGAGCGGGAGCAACACCGGGGAGCTGTTTTTT; CDR3aa: CASSSMSGSNTGELFF
abundance: .; j_gene: TRBJ2-1; v_gene: TRBV7-2; d_gene: .; CDR3nt: TGTGCCAGCAGCAGCCCCGGGTCTGATCCTTTACGGCAGTTCTTC; CDR3aa: CASSSPGSDPLRQFF
abundance: .; j_gene: TRBJ2-7; v_gene: TRBV6-4; d_gene: TRBD1; CDR3nt: TGTGCCAGCAGTATAGACAGGGGAGGAGAGCAGTACTTC; CDR3aa: CASSIDRGGEQYF
abundance: .; j_gene: TRBJ2-5; v_gene: TRBV29-1; d_gene: .; CDR3nt: TGCAGCGTCAGGGAGGTGGGTGAGACCCAGTACTTC; CDR3aa: CSVREVGETQYF
abundance: .; j_gene: TRBJ2-5; v_gene: TRBV29-1; d_gene: TRBD2; CDR3nt: TGCAGCGTTGCTAGCGGGGGGATGAAGACCCAGTACTTC; CDR3aa: CSVASGGMKTQYF
abundance: once; j_gene: TRBJ1-1; v_gene: TRBV30; d_gene: .; CDR3nt: TGTGCCTGGATGGAGCGGGGGAGCTCGATAGCTTTCTTT; CDR3aa: CAWMERGSSIAFF
abundance: .; j_gene: TRBJ1-5; v_gene: TRBV5-6; d_gene: .; CDR3nt: TGTGCCAGCAGCTTGGCAAACGGGGATCAGCCCCAGCATTTT; CDR3aa: CASSLANGDQPQHF
abundance: .; j_gene: TRBJ1-6; v_gene: TRBV7-2; d_gene: .; CDR3nt: TGTGCCAGCAGTCTAGGGGTAGCGGATAATTCACCCCTCCACTTT; CDR3aa: CASSLGVADNSPLHF
abundance: once; j_gene: TRBJ2-1; v_gene: TRBV7-9; d_gene: .; CDR3nt: TGTGCCAGCAGCTTATTGGGTTCCAGGGATTACAATGAGCAGTTCTTC; CDR3aa: CASSLLGSRDYNEQFF
abundance: .; j_gene: TRBJ1-3; v_gene: TRBV5-6; d_gene: .; CDR3nt: TGTGCCAGCAGCTTGCCAGACTCTGGAAACACCATATATTTT; CDR3aa: CASSLPDSGNTIYF
abundance: .; j_gene: TRBJ2-1; v_gene: TRBV6-2/TRBV6-3; d_gene: .; CDR3nt: TGTGCCAGCAGCCCCGCACCCTATCGGGTTGAGCAGTTCTTC; CDR3aa: CASSPAPYRVEQFF
abundance: .; j_gene: TRBJ2-1; v_gene: TRBV28; d_gene: TRBD2; CDR3nt: TGTGCCAGCAGTACCCAAGCCAGCGGGAGATCGGGAAGCTCCTACAATGAGCAGTTCTTC; CDR3aa: CASSTQASGRSGSSYNEQFF
abundance: few; j_gene: TRBJ2-7; v_gene: TRBV6-5; d_gene: .; CDR3nt: TGTGCCAGCAGTTACGATACAGGGACCTCCTACGAGCAGTACTTC; CDR3aa: CASSYDTGTSYEQYF
abundance: .; j_gene: TRBJ1-4; v_gene: TRBV15; d_gene: TRBD1; CDR3nt: TGTGCCCCGCACCGGGACAGCCCTAATGAAAAACTGTTTTTT; CDR3aa: CAPHRDSPNEKLFF
abundance: .; j_gene: TRBJ1-2; v_gene: TRBV14; d_gene: .; CDR3nt: TGTGCCAGCAGCCATTCCCGGGACTACACCTTC; CDR3aa: CASSHSRDYTF
abundance: .; j_gene: TRBJ2-1; v_gene: TRBV7-2; d_gene: .; CDR3nt: TGTGCCAGCAGCTTATTTGACTCCAGTAGGAATGAGCAGTTCTTC; CDR3aa: CASSLFDSSRNEQFF
abundance: .; j_gene: TRBJ2-5; v_gene: TRBV6-2/TRBV6-3; d_gene: .; CDR3nt: TGTGCCAGCAGTTCCTACCGGGACTACCAAGAGACCCAGTACTTC; CDR3aa: CASSSYRDYQETQYF
abundance: .; j_gene: TRBJ2-2; v_gene: TRBV11-2; d_gene: .; CDR3nt: TGTGCCAGCAGCTTGCAGGTTTCCGGGGAGCTGTTTTTT; CDR3aa: CASSLQVSGELFF
abundance: .; j_gene: TRBJ2-3; v_gene: TRBV7-2; d_gene: TRBD2; CDR3nt: TGTGCCAGCAGCTCCCCGTTAGCGGGGGGGATCACAGATACGCAGTATTTT; CDR3aa: CASSSPLAGGITDTQYF
abundance: .; j_gene: TRBJ1-1; v_gene: TRBV20-1; d_gene: .; CDR3nt: TGCAGTGCTAGTCAGGGAGGCGGCAACACTGAAGCTTTCTTT; CDR3aa: CSASQGGGNTEAFF